This TCR beta chain was found in a study of cytomegalovirus exposure and HLA in healthy donors. General study results and limits: A later analysis found that most CMV-associated TCR beta chains appeared HLA-restricted. Segments of the TCR beta V type were, in most cases, productive about 90% or about 30% of the time in an earlier analysis.

In the PCR, 60 Vbeta and 13 Jbeta primers were used. Sequenced by immunoSEQ multiplex PCR; TCRdb stores in-frame clones only, minus some. Of 140,000 to 150,000 clones listed, around 65% are singletons. In germline, CDR1 is SGHRS, CDR2 YFSETQ. CDR3 size: 13 residues. With 5 bases removed from V and 4 bases from J, the gap between germline ends came to 12 bases. With regard to this clone: Antigen unknown.

The TCR comes from a male donor in good health and CMV-seronegative. The sample comprised PBMCs. V and J are TRBV5-1 and TRBJ2-5; D might be TRBD1 (5 bases). The CDR3 nucleotides read TGCGCCAGCAGGGCAGGGCGCACAGAGACCCAGTACTTC. Its protein is CASRAGRTETQYF. The full variable domain, its missing parts supplied by reference TRBV5-1 and TRBJ2-5, is KAGVTQTPRYLIKTRGQQVTLSCSPISGHRSVSWYQQTPGQGLQFLFEYFSETQRNKGNFPGRFSGRQFSNSRSEMNVSTLELGDSALYLCASRAGRTETQYFGPGTRLLVL.